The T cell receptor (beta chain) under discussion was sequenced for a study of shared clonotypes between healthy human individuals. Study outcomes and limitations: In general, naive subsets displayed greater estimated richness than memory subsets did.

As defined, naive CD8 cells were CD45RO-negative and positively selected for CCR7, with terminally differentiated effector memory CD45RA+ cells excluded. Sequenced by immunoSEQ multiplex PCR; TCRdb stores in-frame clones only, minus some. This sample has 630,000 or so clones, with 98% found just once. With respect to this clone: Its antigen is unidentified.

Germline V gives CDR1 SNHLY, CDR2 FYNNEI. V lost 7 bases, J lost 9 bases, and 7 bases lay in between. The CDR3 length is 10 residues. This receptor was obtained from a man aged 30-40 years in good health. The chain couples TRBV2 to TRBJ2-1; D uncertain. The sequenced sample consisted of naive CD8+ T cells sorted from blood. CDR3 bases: TGTGCCAGCAAAGGGCGTGAGCAGTTCTTC. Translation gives CASKGREQFF.